Sequencing of this T cell receptor beta chain was carried out in a study of response to subunit inactivated influenza vaccine. Findings and limits, study-wide: The authors suggested that every seasonal influenza vaccination recruits few new T cells.

This clonotype showed up many times. As yet, its antigen is unknown. TCRdb reprocessed the RT-PCR reads with MiXCR, giving one entry per CDR3 protein. The repertoire holds roughly 780,000 distinct CDR3 sequences, with about a fifth as singletons. The ends were cut back, 5 bases at V and 3 bases at J, with 8 bases in the middle. Germline assignment: CDR1 SGDLS and CDR2 YYNGEE. The CDR3 has 13 amino acids. The receptor was derived from a man aged 50 or older who received an inactivated influenza vaccine. Sample: PBMCs from blood, taken more than 4 days after vaccination. V gene TRBV9 combines with J gene TRBJ1-4; D unclear. DNA of the CDR3: TGTGCCAGCAGTCCCAGAGCTAATGAAAAACTGTTTTTT. The encoded protein is CASSPRANEKLFF.